The 13 T cell receptor beta chains in this list originate from one sample, sequenced in a study of identical twins. TCRdb reprocessed the 5' RACE reads with MiXCR, giving one entry per CDR3 protein. Among about 250,000 distinct CDR3 sequences listed, around 8% were seen once. These data were likewise used in another study, on yellow fever vaccine responses in identical twins.

The sequenced material came from CD8+ T cells sorted from blood. The receptors were sampled from a woman under 30 in good health.

At least ten counts were recorded for this clonotype. The rearrangement joins TRBV7-9 to TRBJ2-3; TRBD2 agrees at 7 bases. Germline V gene sequence: CDR1 SEHNR, CDR2 FQNEAQ (reference sequence). Losses at the gene ends were 0 bases for V and 5 bases for J; bases not matched to a gene: 8. The CDR3 sequence is 16 residues long. CDR3 DNA sequence: TGTGCCAGCAGCTTAGCGAGAGGAGTAGCGGGAGATACGCAGTATTTT. As protein: CASSLARGVAGDTQYF.

This chain uses TRBV27 with TRBJ2-3; 10 bases fit TRBD2. Germline V gives CDR1 MNHEY, CDR2 SMNVEV (reference sequence). The CDR3 runs to 14 residues. V was clipped by 5 bases and J by 5 bases; unmatched bases: 4. CDR3 bases: TGTGCCAGCAGTCTAGCGGGGGAGGTAGATACGCAGTATTTT. Amino acids: CASSLAGEVDTQYF.

This clonotype was counted many times. In DNA form, the CDR3 reads TGTGCCAGCAGTCCTGGACAGGCAAGCTCCTACGAGCAGTACTTC. As protein: CASSPGQASSYEQYF. The chain combines TRBV27 with TRBJ2-7; 7 bases line up with TRBD1. Per germline, CDR1 MNHEY and CDR2 SMNVEV (reference sequence). V lost 5 bases and J lost 0; bases outside the gene matches: 7. CDR3 size: 15 residues.

This clonotype turned up a few times. V usage is TRBV30 and J usage is TRBJ2-1, with 10 bases fitting TRBD1. Germline V lookup: CDR1 GTSNPN, CDR2 SVGIG (reference sequence). Trimming removed 1 base from V and 8 bases from J; junction bases left unmatched: 11. The CDR3 sequence is 16 residues long. CDR3 nucleotide sequence: TGTGCCTGGAGTGCCACGACAGGGGGCCTAATGGATGAGCAGTTCTTC. Protein: CAWSATTGGLMDEQFF.

J is TRBJ2-3 and V is TRBV7-9; no reliable D call. The V gene lost 1 base and the J gene lost 8 bases, with 19 bases spanning the gap. This CDR3 has 16 amino acids. CDR1 is SEHNR and CDR2 is FQNEAQ in the germline V gene (reference sequence). DNA for the CDR3: TGTGCCAGCAGCTTAGAGGCCGCGGATGGGATAGCTACGCAGTATTTT. This translates into CASSLEAADGIATQYF.

This clonotype was recorded at least ten times. CDR3 loop: CASSRTISTGELFF. DNA for the CDR3: TGCGCCAGCAGCCGAACTATATCCACCGGGGAGCTGTTTTTT. The chain is built from TRBV4-3 and TRBJ2-2; D not resolved. Germline loops: CDR1 LGHNA, CDR2 YSLEER. V was shortened by 4 bases and J by 4 bases, with 10 bases between the two germline ends. The CDR3 length is 14 residues.

The rearrangement uses TRBV4-3 and TRBJ2-3, with TRBD2 as a possible D gene (5 bases). Trimming removed 0 bases at V and 0 bases at J, with 7 bases between. The CDR3 runs 15 residues. From germline, CDR1 is LGHNA and CDR2 YSLEER. CDR3 amino acids: CASSQEGDSTDTQYF. DNA of the CDR3: TGCGCCAGCAGCCAAGAGGGAGACAGCACAGATACGCAGTATTTT.

The table lists this clonotype with many counts. The chain has TRBV4-3 and TRBJ2-7; tentatively, D is TRBD1 (5 bases). Trimming removed 1 base from V and 5 bases from J, with 12 bases in between. CDR1 is LGHNA, CDR2 YSLEER, per germline. The CDR3 is made up of 14 amino acids. The CDR3 nucleotides are TGCGCCAGCAGCCAAGCCAGGGAAGATAACGAGCAGTACTTC. Amino acid sequence: CASSQAREDNEQYF.

This chain connects TRBV28 to TRBJ2-7, with D perhaps assigned TRBD1 or TRBD2 (5 bases each). The CDR3 consists of 15 residues. V was clipped by 6 bases and J by 3 bases, with 18 bases between them. Germline lookup yields CDR1 MDHEN and CDR2 SYDVKM. The CDR3 bases are TGTGCCAGCAGCACAACGGGACGGACGAACTACGAGCAGTACTTC. The encoded protein is CASSTTGRTNYEQYF.

This clonotype turned up a few times. The chain combines TRBV2 with TRBJ2-3, with 12 positions matching TRBD2. This CDR3 is built from 15 residues. The germline CDR1 and CDR2 sequences are SNHLY and FYNNEI. V shed 6 bases and J 2 bases; nucleotides not matched to a gene: 3. CDR3 protein: CASRLAGGATDTQYF. The CDR3 DNA reads as TGTGCCAGCAGACTAGCGGGGGGAGCCACAGATACGCAGTATTTT.

This clonotype has at least ten counts. The rearrangement uses TRBV5-5 and TRBJ2-7; a weak D match, TRBD1 (6 bases). The CDR3 runs to 14 residues. V was cut by 1 base and J by 4 bases, with 12 bases left in between. Germline CDR1 and CDR2: SGHKS and YYEKEE (reference sequence). The chain's CDR3 is CASSLTTGSYEQYF. The DNA for the CDR3 is TGTGCCAGCAGCTTGACAACAGGGTCTTACGAGCAGTACTTC.

The chain carries TRBV18 and TRBJ1-1; 10 nucleotides match TRBD1. Trimming took 7 bases from V and 1 from J; bases not matched to a gene: 15. The CDR3 contains 18 residues. Germline V gene sequence: CDR1 KGHSH, CDR2 LQKENI. The CDR3 nucleotides read TGTGCCAGCTTATTTAGCCGGGACAGGGGTCCCACGAACACTGAAGCTTTCTTT. Translation gives CASLFSRDRGPTNTEAFF. Full variable domain (missing parts from reference TRBV18 and TRBJ1-1): NAGVMQNPRHLVRRRGQEARLRCSPMKGHSHVYWYRQLPEEGLKFMVYLQKENIIDESGMPKERFSAEFPKEGPSILRIQQVVRGDSAAYFCASLFSRDRGPTNTEAFFGQGTRLTVV.

Only a few counts were recorded for this clonotype. The rearrangement uses TRBV15 and TRBJ1-6; 7 bases agree with TRBD1. CDR1 is LNHNV, CDR2 YYDKDF, per germline (reference sequence). The CDR3 consists of 15 residues. The trim removed 6 bases at V and 7 bases at J, leaving 9 bases unmatched. CDR3 in DNA: TGTGCCACCAGGAGGGGGCAGGGGCCCAATTCACCCCTCCACTTT. Its protein product is CATRRGQGPNSPLHF.